This TCR beta chain was recorded in a study of shared clonotypes between healthy human individuals. Germline V CDR1 and CDR2: SGHTS, YDEGEE. This CDR3 contains 15 residues. V dropped 4 bases and J dropped 3; count of bases not matched to a gene: 10. Profiled with immunoSEQ multiplex PCR; TCRdb holds only in-frame clones, not every one. The sample records 1.4 million or so clones, 98% being singletons. The source material was naive CD4+ T cells sorted from blood. Subset given: CD45RA+ positively selected. This chain connects TRBV5-8 to TRBJ2-7; 7 bases map to TRBD2. The clonotype originates from a man aged 25 to 40 in good health. The CDR3 DNA is TGTGCCAGCAGCCGGGAGGTGGCGGCCGTCTACGAGCAGTACTTC. This sequence encodes CASSREVAAVYEQYF. Full variable domain (missing parts from reference TRBV5-8 and TRBJ2-7): EAGVTQSPTHLIKTRGQQATLRCSPISGHTSVYWYQQALGLGLQFLLWYDEGEERNRGNFPPRFSGRQFPNYSSELNVNALELEDSALYLCASSREVAAVYEQYFGPGTRLTVT.